Sequencing of this T cell receptor beta chain was carried out in a study of beta chain features in type 1 diabetes (dated by TCRdb to the late 2010s). For the study in its entirety: Patients and healthy donors did not differ in mean age, gender distribution, total cell number or subset yield. The study compared TCRB repertoires of sorted circulating CD4+ T cell subsets between recently diagnosed type 1 diabetes patients and matched healthy donors. A total of 100 million to 110 million sorted cells were examined across all samples, and a strong correlation was observed between cell number per subset and RNA yield. Regulatory and stem cell-like memory subsets were isolated from only 8 patients and roughly eight healthy donors, whereas naive and central memory subsets came from all 30 or so donors. Points the paper makes about the study in general: In all four CD4+ subsets, TCRB CDR3 length was moderately but significantly shorter in type 1 diabetes patients. Because small numbers of individuals were included in the HLA sub-analyses, any influence of HLA type on TCRB rearrangement was left unresolved. At VDJ recombination sites, patients with type 1 diabetes made fewer insertions and deleted more nucleotides, a pattern implying thymic rearrangement abnormalities. Sequencing cDNA rather than genomic DNA could over-represent highly expressing activated cells, although activation and CD3 levels did not differ between groups. PCR may preferentially amplify shorter templates, but because patient and control samples were amplified and corrected together, any resulting skew would affect both groups equally. Naive, central memory and regulatory TCRB repertoires appeared more similar among patients than among healthy donors.

CDR1 is given as SGHNT and CDR2 as YYREEE, both from the germline V gene (reference sequence). Trimming removed 1 base from V and 1 base from J, leaving 15 bases between the germline ends. CDR3 length: 17 amino acids, cysteine to phenylalanine. The read is trimmed to its CDR3 DNA, 51 bases read in frame from base 1. The High Capacity cDNA Reverse Transcription Kit was used to reverse transcribe all of the isolated RNA, meaning that expressed TCRB transcripts were what got sequenced. Deep immunoSEQ sequencing was performed on naive, central memory and regulatory T cell samples, with an average of roughly 3.3 million total reads per sample. Sorted cells were lysed in RLT buffer and RNA was extracted with DNase-treated RNeasy Micro or Mini kits, depending on cell number. Each cell subset was processed separately to prevent cross-contamination, with patient and healthy donor samples processed together. The immunoSEQ multiplex PCR was used to amplify TCRB sequences from cDNA, generating 87-bp fragments that spanned the CDR3 region. Amplicons were sequenced on the Illumina HiSeq platform. Regarding the original processing steps: Synthetic template baselines were used to correct PCR bias computationally, reads within Hamming distance 2 were collapsed together, and singletons that could not be merged were discarded. Reads were aligned to IMGT to assign V, D and J genes, CDR3 length, and insertions or deletions at six rearrangement sites. Within each subset, clonotype counts were normalized to sorted cell number, after which true diversity and Gini coefficients were computed with the tcR R package. The overlap coefficient, calculated on TCRB nucleotide sequences, was used to measure repertoire sharing. Out-of-frame TCRB sequences from naive cells were analyzed as a proxy for the pre-selection repertoire. TCRdb's version of the immuneACCESS table is confined to in-frame rearrangements and falls short of the full clone set. An unresolved V gene accounts for under half of the shortfall where checked; the remainder is of unknown origin. V, J and clone size were drawn from that table, and D and trimming were deduced from the DNA. The sample records roughly 730,000 clones, roughly an eighth of which are singletons. 0.02% to 0.025% of the sample belongs to the ten largest clones.

As to this clone: Its antigen target is currently unknown. Base qualities are not recorded, but no much larger clone differs from it by a single base.

Each donor gave one peripheral blood draw, approximately 120 mL on average, collected into heparinised tubes. Naive, central memory, regulatory and stem cell-like memory CD4+ T cells were sorted on a BD FACSAria II using a panel including CD45RO, CCR7, CD25, CD127, CD95 and CD27. Purity was above 95% for every sorted population. PBMCs were isolated immediately by Lymphoprep density gradient centrifugation and stained directly without culture. Samples were stained and sorted in pairs, with one healthy donor and one patient per experiment, so that batch effects were minimized. The chain was built from TRBV5-4 and TRBJ2-1, with a weak D call of TRBD2 (6 bases match). The receptor was derived from a man between 18 and 29 years old with type 1 diabetes. Material for sequencing was naive CD4+ T cells from blood. Taken with the paper, the label for cell subset or site translates to: true naive CD4+ T cells. The CDR3 protein sequence reads: CASSLNPSGGSYNEQFF. The DNA reads TGTGCCAGCAGCTTGAACCCTAGTGGGGGGTCCTACAATGAGCAGTTCTTC.